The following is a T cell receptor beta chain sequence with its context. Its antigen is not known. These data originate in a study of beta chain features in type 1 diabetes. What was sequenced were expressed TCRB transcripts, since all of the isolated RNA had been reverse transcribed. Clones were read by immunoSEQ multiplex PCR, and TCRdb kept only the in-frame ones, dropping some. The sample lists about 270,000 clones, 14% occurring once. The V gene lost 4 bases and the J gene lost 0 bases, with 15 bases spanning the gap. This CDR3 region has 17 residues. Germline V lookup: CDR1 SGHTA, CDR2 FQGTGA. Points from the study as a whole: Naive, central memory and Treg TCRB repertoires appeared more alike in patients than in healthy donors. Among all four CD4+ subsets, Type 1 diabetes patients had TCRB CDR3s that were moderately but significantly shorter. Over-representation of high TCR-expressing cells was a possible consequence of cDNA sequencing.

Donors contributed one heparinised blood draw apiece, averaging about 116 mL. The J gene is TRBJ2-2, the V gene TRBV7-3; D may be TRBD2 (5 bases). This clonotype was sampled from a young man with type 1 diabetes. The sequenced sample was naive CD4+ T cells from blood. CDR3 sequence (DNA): TGTGCCAGCAGCTCAACAACTCGTAGCGCGAACACCGGGGAGCTGTTTTTT. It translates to CASSSTTRSANTGELFF.